A single sample gave rise to the 27 T cell receptor beta chains below, sequenced in a study of tumor-infiltrating lymphocytes in primary liver carcinoma (dated by TCRdb to the late 2010s). Without any cell sorting, total RNA and DNA were co-extracted from about 20-30 mg of bulk tissue using the AllPrep DNA/RNA mini kit. These reads were obtained on an Illumina HiSeq 2500. Using a constant-region primer and ProtoScript II reverse transcriptase, TCRbeta-specific cDNA was reverse-transcribed from around 500 ng total RNA. Construction of the TCRbeta libraries relied on three nested rounds of multiplex PCR, following a slightly modified ARM-PCR procedure. Each of the first two PCR rounds ran for about 10 cycles using multiplex TRBV1-TRBV30 forward primers together with a Cbeta reverse primer. TCRdb reprocessing: public reads trimmed at Q25 with fastp, clones called with MiXCR, in-frame beta chains kept. Merged by CDR3 protein, the rows form single entries marked with the most common genes and DNA. In all, the sample holds tens of thousands of distinct CDR3 sequences, and almost 80% of those were seen once. About 40% of the sample is held by the ten biggest clonotypes.

Material for sequencing was liver tumor tissue from sampling region 4. This specimen's cell subset or site label, per the study, means: tumor region T4, right-lateral pole. The origin of the receptors is a woman in her thirties with primary liver carcinoma and hepatitis B virus infection.

This clonotype was recorded at least ten times. The junction differs from germline at one of its ends, possibly a read error. This chain uses TRBV11-3 with TRBJ2-3, with TRBD1 as a possible D gene (5 bases). CDR3 size: 15 residues. Looked up from germline, CDR1 is SGHNT and CDR2 is YENEEA. The CDR3 is CASSLFGKGQDTQYF. The CDR3 DNA is TGTGCCAGCAGCTTATTCGGAAAGGGGCAAGATACGCAGTATTTC.

The gene calls are TRBV6-5 and TRBJ2-2, with D unresolved. Germline CDR1 reads MNHEY; CDR2 reads SVGAGI. There are 15 residues in the CDR3. The CDR3 coding sequence is TGTACCAACAGTCCCGAGTACCGCTCGGCCGGGGAGCTGTTTTTT. Amino acids: CTNSPEYRSAGELFF.

The V and J genes are TRBV11-2 and TRBJ2-2; 10 nucleotides agree with TRBD2. The CDR3 has 16 residues. The junction had 8 bases not matched to a gene; V was cut back by 4 bases and J by 6 bases. CDR1 SGHAT and CDR2 FQNNGV come from the germline V gene. CDR3 loop: CASSSTRSGRSGELFF. For the CDR3, the DNA is TGTGCCAGCAGCTCGACACGTAGCGGGAGGTCCGGGGAGCTGTTTTTT.

On this clonotype: A junction end diverges from the germline sequence, so it may reflect a read error. The DNA for the CDR3 is TGTGCCAGCAGCTTAGCGCAGGGGCTAGCTAATTATGGCTACACCTTC. Translated, it gives CASSLAQGLANYGYTF. This chain connects TRBV7-8 to TRBJ1-2, with D maybe TRBD1 (6 bases). This CDR3 has 16 residues. Germline V gene lookup returns CDR1 SGHVS and CDR2 FQNEAQ.

To note about this clonotype: Sequence at one end of the junction differs from germline and may be a read error. The V call is TRBV4-2, the J call TRBJ1-4; D ambiguous. CDR1 is LGHNA and CDR2 is YNFKEQ in the germline V gene. This CDR3 has 12 amino acids. CDR3 nucleotide sequence: TGTGCCAGTGGCCAAGATAGGGAAAAACTGCTTTTT. As protein: CASGQDREKLLF.

This clonotype occurred once. The gene calls are TRBV6-2 or TRBV6-3 and TRBJ2-7; tentative D call: TRBD1 (5 bases). This CDR3 spans 14 amino acids. CDR1 and CDR2 from the germline V gene are MNHEY and SVGEGT. V gave up 5 bases and J gave up 4 bases, with 15 bases separating them. The CDR3 is CASSVTENSYEQYF. In DNA form, the CDR3 reads TGTGCCAGCAGTGTGACAGAGAACTCATACGAGCAGTACTTC.

The rearrangement joins TRBV10-3 to TRBJ2-1; D may be TRBD2 (5 bases). Trimming left V 8 bases short and J 3 bases short, with 23 bases between. The germline V gene has CDR1 ENHRY and CDR2 SYGVKD. The CDR3 consists of 17 residues. In nucleotides, the CDR3 is TGTGCCATCGGCGAGTCCCAAGCGGCCAGTGGCTACAATGAGCAGTTCTTC. Its translation is CAIGESQAASGYNEQFF.

This chain uses TRBV11-2 with TRBJ1-2, with 7 bases identical to TRBD1. The CDR3 extends over 13 amino acids. The V segment lost 7 bases and the J segment 9 bases; nucleotides outside the gene matches: 11. CDR1 and CDR2 (germline): SGHAT, FQNNGV. CDR3 sequence: CASTQGGGASYTF. As DNA, the CDR3 is TGTGCCAGCACTCAGGGGGGAGGTGCCAGCTACACCTTC.

On this clonotype: Without the conserved terminal phenylalanine or tryptophan, this CDR3 likely stems from a read error. This chain links TRBV11-2 with TRBJ2-7; D unresolved. CDR3 length: 16 amino acids. Germline V gene sequence: CDR1 SGHAT, CDR2 FQNNGV. The CDR3 reads CACSSYPGPYVYEQYL. As DNA, the CDR3 is TGTGCCTGCAGCTCATATCCGGGTCCCTACGTCTACGAACAGTACTTG.

About this clonotype itself: An end of the junction differs from the germline gene, which may be a read error. V and J are TRBV11-1 and TRBJ2-7; unclear D gene. The CDR3 contains 14 residues. Germline loops: CDR1 SGHAT, CDR2 FQDESV (reference sequence). The chain's CDR3 is CACSLVIETYEQYF. CDR3 sequence (DNA): TGTGCCTGCAGCTTAGTTATTGAGACCTACGAGCAGTACTTC.

This clonotype was recorded a few times. The chain uses TRBV11-2 and TRBJ2-7, with D possibly matching TRBD2 (5 bases). The CDR3 sequence is 17 residues long. Germline CDR1 is SGHAT and CDR2 is FQNNGV. V gave up 5 bases and J gave up 0 bases, with 20 bases separating them. CDR3 residues: CASSLGGTTLSSYEQYF. CDR3 bases: TGTGCCAGCAGCCTAGGAGGTACTACTCTGAGCTCCTACGAGCAGTACTTC.

The rearrangement links TRBV11-2 to TRBJ2-1, with 7 bases matching TRBD1. This CDR3 is 17 amino acids long. Germline lookup yields CDR1 SGHAT and CDR2 FQNNGV. V was pared by 0 bases and J by 1 base, with 6 bases of the junction left unmatched. This CDR3 is CASSLEGYRGSYNEQFF. For the CDR3, the DNA is TGTGCCAGCAGCTTAGAGGGGTACAGGGGTTCCTACAATGAGCAGTTCTTC. Filled out from reference TRBV11-2 and TRBJ2-1, the complete variable domain reads EAGVAQSPRYKIIEKRQSVAFWCNPISGHATLYWYQQILGQGPKLLIQFQNNGVVDDSQLPKDRFSAERLKGVDSTLKIQPAKLEDSAVYLCASSLEGYRGSYNEQFFGPGTRLTVL.

Turning to this clonotype: Since the CDR3 does not end with the conserved phenylalanine or tryptophan, this likely comes from a read error. The DNA is left out, because the CDR3 cannot be placed on it with certainty; the CDR3 is given as TCRdb lists it. The V call is TRBV5-6, the J call TRBJ2-2. Germline V lookup: CDR1 SGHDT, CDR2 YYEEEE. The CDR3 is 15 amino acids long, termini counted. The CDR3 sequence is CASSLAPRATGELFL.

About this clonotype: One junction end does not reproduce the germline sequence, and a read error may be involved. The chain combines TRBV13 with TRBJ1-1; 10 nucleotides match TRBD1. The CDR3 covers 14 residues. Germline V CDR1 and CDR2: PRHDT, FYEKMQ (reference sequence). The DNA for the CDR3 is TGTGTCAGCAGGACAGGGGGTGCAGACACTGAGGCTTTCTTT. Amino acids: CVSRTGGADTEAFF.

Of note for this clonotype: This may stem from a read error, because a much larger clone lies one nucleotide away. The rearrangement joins TRBV11-2 to TRBJ2-1, with a possible D match to TRBD2 (6 bases). The CDR3 covers 15 residues. Germline CDR1 and CDR2: SGHAT and FQNNGV. V was trimmed by 4 bases and J by 8 bases, leaving 18 bases between them. CDR3 nucleotides: TGTGCCAGCAGCTCCCAAGGGCGGGGAACCGATGAGCAGTTCTTC. Translating gives CASSSQGRGTDEQFF. The full variable domain, in which reference TRBV11-2 and TRBJ2-1 provide the parts outside the CDR3, is EAGVAQSPRYKIIEKRQSVAFWCNPISGHATLYWYQQILGQGPKLLIQFQNNGVVDDSQLPKDRFSAERLKGVDSTLKIQPAKLEDSAVYLCASSSQGRGTDEQFFGPGTRLTVL.

The gene calls are TRBV11-2 and TRBJ2-3, with 7 nucleotides matching TRBD1. The germline CDR1 and CDR2 sequences are SGHAT and FQNNGV. This CDR3 comprises 16 residues. J was trimmed by 5 bases and V by 1 base; bases with no gene match: 9. The CDR3 is CASSLGQGFFKDTQYF. The CDR3 nucleotides read TGTGCCAGCAGCTTAGGACAGGGATTTTTCAAAGATACGCAGTATTTT.

This clonotype was found a few times. A much more abundant neighbour one base away suggests this may be a read error. The V call is TRBV20-1, the J call TRBJ2-7; 9 nucleotides line up with TRBD1. V gave up 8 bases and J gave up 7 bases; unmatched junction bases: 18. Germline lookup yields CDR1 DFQATT and CDR2 SNEGSKA (reference sequence). The CDR3 length is 15 residues. The CDR3 bases are TGCAGTACTAATCTCAGGGACAGGGTAGTGGCTGAGCAGTACTTC. Its translation: CSTNLRDRVVAEQYF.

On this clonotype: The junction differs from germline at one of its ends, possibly a read error. The chain joins TRBV11-3 to TRBJ2-1; the D gene could be TRBD1 or TRBD2 (5 bases each). The V gene's germline CDR1 is SGHNT and CDR2 YENEEA. This CDR3 contains 17 residues. The CDR3 loop is CESSLDLAGSSYNEQFF. In DNA, the CDR3 is TGTGAAAGCAGCTTAGATCTGGCAGGGAGCTCCTACAATGAGCAATTCTTC.

Remarks on this clonotype: This sequence may be a read error, since a much larger clone differs from it by one base. The chain recombines TRBV12-3 or TRBV12-4 with TRBJ2-1; 13 positions agree with TRBD2. The CDR3 loop spans 14 amino acids. V shed 7 bases and J 10 bases; nucleotides not matched to a gene: 7. The CDR3 loop is CASTIPLAGGEQFF. CDR3 DNA: TGTGCCAGCACCATACCACTAGCGGGAGGGGAGCAGTTCTTC.

Concerning this clonotype itself: An end of the junction differs from the germline gene, which may be a read error. The V and J genes are TRBV7-8 and TRBJ1-2, with a tentative D call TRBD1 (5 bases). CDR3 length: 16 amino acids. Looked up from germline, CDR1 is SGHVS and CDR2 is FQNEAQ. In DNA form, the CDR3 reads TGTGCCAACAGCTTCGAAGGGAGAGGGGATGGCTATGGCTACACATTC. Its protein is CANSFEGRGDGYGYTF.

This clonotype was seen many times. The chain links TRBV11-3 to TRBJ2-2; D is possibly TRBD1 (6 bases). The V gene lost 4 bases and the J gene lost 5 bases, with 8 bases spanning the gap. The CDR3 spans 13 residues. Germline-derived CDR1 and CDR2 are SGHNT and YENEEA. CDR3 sequence (DNA): TGTGCCAGCAGCTCCACAGGGACCGGGGAGCTGTTTTTT. Translated, it gives CASSSTGTGELFF.

Worth noting for this clonotype: A junction end diverges from the germline sequence, so it may reflect a read error. The chain has TRBV11-1 and TRBJ2-7; either TRBD1 or TRBD2 may supply D (5 bases each). The CDR3 has 15 amino acids. Germline V gene lookup returns CDR1 SGHAT and CDR2 FQDESV (reference sequence). The chain's CDR3 is CASSPRDASFYEQYF. In DNA, the CDR3 is TGTGCCAGCAGCCCCCGGGACGCAAGTTTCTACGAACAGTACTTC.

This clonotype was recorded once. This chain uses TRBV28 with TRBJ2-7, with D perhaps TRBD2 (6 bases). There are 14 residues in the CDR3. The germline CDR1 and CDR2 sequences are MDHEN and SYDVKM. Trimming shortened V by 2 bases and J by 6 bases, and 14 bases separated the two germline ends. CDR3 nucleotides: TGTGCCAGCAGTTTAATGGAGGGGTCCACCGAGCAGTACTTC. Translated, it gives CASSLMEGSTEQYF. The variable domain in full, with the rest retrieved from reference TRBV28 and TRBJ2-7, is DVKVTQSSRYLVKRTGEKVFLECVQDMDHENMFWYRQDPGLGLRLIYFSYDVKMKEKGDIPEGYSVSREKKERFSLILESASTNQTSMYLCASSLMEGSTEQYFGPGTRLTVT.

As to this clonotype: At one of its ends the junction is not consistent with the germline gene, which may arise from a read error. The chain recombines TRBV11-2 with TRBJ2-5; D perhaps matches TRBD2 (5 bases). The CDR3 runs to 13 residues. The germline CDR1 and CDR2 sequences are SGHAT and FQNNGV. DNA of the CDR3: TGCGCCAGCAGCGGACGGCCACAAGAGACCCAGTACTTC. Amino acids: CASSGRPQETQYF. Full variable domain (outside the CDR3, taken from reference TRBV11-2 and TRBJ2-5): EAGVAQSPRYKIIEKRQSVAFWCNPISGHATLYWYQQILGQGPKLLIQFQNNGVVDDSQLPKDRFSAERLKGVDSTLKIQPAKLEDSAVYLCASSGRPQETQYFGPGTRLLVL.

Notes on this clonotype: A much larger clone is a single base away; this may be a read error. The chain carries TRBV7-2 and TRBJ2-7; the D gene is possibly TRBD2 (6 bases). The germline CDR1 and CDR2 sequences are SGHTA and FQGNSA. The length of the CDR3 is 15 residues. This chain's CDR3 is CASSLAGGSLYEQCF. DNA for the CDR3: TGTGCCAGCAGCTTAGCAGGAGGGTCTCTCTACGAGCAGTGCTTC.

This sequence joins TRBV4-2 and TRBJ2-7; D may be TRBD1 or TRBD2 (5 bases each). V lost 3 bases, J lost 6 bases, and 27 bases lay in between. The CDR3 contains 18 residues. From germline, CDR1 is LGHNA and CDR2 YNFKEQ. Written as DNA, the CDR3 is TGTGCCAGCAGCCAGGAACATCTAGGACATGGGGGACGGCGCGAGCAGTACTTC. This encodes CASSQEHLGHGGRREQYF.

With regard to this clonotype: Possible read error: a much larger clone is one base away. The chain employs TRBV6-1 and TRBJ2-3, with a possible D match to TRBD1 (5 bases). Looked up from germline, CDR1 is MNHNS and CDR2 is SASEGT. The CDR3 has 14 residues. The CDR3 loop reads CVSRAVWFTGTQYF. The CDR3 DNA follows: TGTGTCAGCCGTGCTGTGTGGTTTACAGGTACGCAGTATTTT.